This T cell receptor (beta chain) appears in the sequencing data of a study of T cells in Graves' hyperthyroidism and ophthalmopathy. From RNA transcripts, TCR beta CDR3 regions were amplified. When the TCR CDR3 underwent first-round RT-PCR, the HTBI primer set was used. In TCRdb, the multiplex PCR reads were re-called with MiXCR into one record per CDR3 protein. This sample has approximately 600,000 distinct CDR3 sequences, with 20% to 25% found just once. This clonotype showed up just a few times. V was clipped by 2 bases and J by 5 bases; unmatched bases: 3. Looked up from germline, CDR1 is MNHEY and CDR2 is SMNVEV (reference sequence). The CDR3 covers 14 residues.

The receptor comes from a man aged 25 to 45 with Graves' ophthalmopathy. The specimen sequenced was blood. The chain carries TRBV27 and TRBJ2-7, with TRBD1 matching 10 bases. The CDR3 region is CASSLGTGDHEQYF. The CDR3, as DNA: TGTGCCAGCAGTTTAGGGACAGGGGATCACGAGCAGTACTTC.